The 3 T cell receptor beta chains reported below all come from one sample, sequenced in a study of T cells in Graves' hyperthyroidism and ophthalmopathy. TCR beta CDR3 sequences were amplified from RNA transcripts. HTBI primers drove first-round RT-PCR of the TCR CDR3. TCRdb reprocessed the multiplex PCR reads with MiXCR, giving one entry per CDR3 protein. The sample consists of about 510,000 distinct CDR3 sequences, 13% to 15% of them appearing once. Material: blood. These TCRs come from a woman aged 40 to 50 with Graves' hyperthyroidism.

This clonotype came up many times. V and J are TRBV27 and TRBJ2-7; 10 bases match TRBD2. Trimming removed 6 bases from V and 3 bases from J; junction bases left unmatched: 5. The CDR3 contains 14 residues. Germline CDR1 is MNHEY and CDR2 is SMNVEV (reference sequence). The CDR3 protein is CASSPGLANYEQYF. The CDR3 DNA follows: TGTGCCAGCAGCCCGGGACTAGCGAACTACGAGCAGTACTTC.

Remarks on this clonotype: Given a much more abundant clone one base away, this may be a read error. The rearrangement uses TRBV28 and TRBJ2-7; 8 bases map to TRBD1. This CDR3 spans 13 amino acids. Losses at the gene ends were 6 bases for V and 3 bases for J; bases not matched to a gene: 4. Germline CDR1 and CDR2: MDHEN and SYDVKM. CDR3 protein: CASRGGQDYEQYF. The CDR3 DNA is TGTGCCAGCAGAGGGGGACAGGACTACGAGCAGTACTTC.

This clonotype was seen ten or more times. V is TRBV28 and J is TRBJ1-2, with 7 bases lining up with TRBD1. The CDR3 runs 17 residues. Per germline, CDR1 MDHEN and CDR2 SYDVKM. The V gene end was trimmed by 2 bases and the J gene end by 4 bases; junction bases not matched to a gene: 13. CDR3 sequence: CASSLGSTGNSPYGYTF. Here the CDR3 DNA reads TGTGCCAGCAGTTTAGGGTCGACAGGGAACTCACCCTATGGCTACACCTTC.